This entry lists 24 T cell receptor beta chains sequenced from one sample in a study of cytomegalovirus exposure and HLA in healthy donors. Primers for the PCR totalled 60 Vbeta and 13 Jbeta. The data were produced by immunoSEQ multiplex PCR, yet TCRdb's version contains in-frame clones alone and is incomplete. The sample has about 210,000 clones, 86% seen once. Source material: PBMCs. These receptors all come from a woman aged 25 to 39 in good health and CMV-seronegative.

This chain links TRBV6-1 with TRBJ2-1, with 8 bases fitting TRBD2. Germline CDR1 and CDR2: MNHNS and SASEGT. The CDR3 totals 16 residues. The V gene end was trimmed by 4 bases and the J gene end by 0 bases; junction bases not matched to a gene: 5. CDR3 bases: TGTGCCAGCAGTGGTTTAAGCGGGGGCTCCTACAATGAGCAGTTCTTC. This sequence encodes CASSGLSGGSYNEQFF.

The rearrangement links TRBV30 to TRBJ2-3, with 15 bases matching TRBD2. Germline loops: CDR1 GTSNPN, CDR2 SVGIG (reference sequence). The CDR3 sequence is 16 residues long. V was clipped by 6 bases and J by 0 bases; unmatched bases: 4. The CDR3 loop reads CACGTSGGTSTDTQYF. The DNA of the CDR3 is TGTGCCTGTGGGACTAGCGGGGGGACTAGCACAGATACGCAGTATTTT.

J is TRBJ2-7 and V is TRBV27; 10 bases fit TRBD2. With 5 bases clipped from V and 2 bases from J, the junction kept 6 bases outside the gene matches. From germline, CDR1 is MNHEY and CDR2 SMNVEV (reference sequence). The CDR3 contains 15 residues. This chain's CDR3 is CASSPGLAEAYEQYF. The CDR3 nucleotides read TGTGCCAGCAGTCCAGGACTAGCGGAGGCCTACGAGCAGTACTTC.

This chain joins TRBV2 and TRBJ2-5, with 7 bases that match TRBD2. CDR1 and CDR2 (germline): SNHLY, FYNNEI. CDR3 size: 13 residues. The V segment lost 11 bases and the J segment 2 bases; nucleotides outside the gene matches: 8. CDR3 amino acids: CAGGGSNQETQYF. CDR3 DNA sequence: TGTGCCGGGGGGGGGTCAAATCAAGAGACCCAGTACTTC. The full variable domain, completed using reference TRBV2 and TRBJ2-5, is EPEVTQTPSHQVTQMGQEVILRCVPISNHLYFYWYRQILGQKVEFLVSFYNNEISEKSEIFDDQFSVERPDGSNFTLKIRSTKLEDSAMYFCAGGGSNQETQYFGPGTRLLVL.

The chain employs TRBV18 and TRBJ2-2; TRBD1 aligns across 8 bases. V lost 5 bases, J lost 7 bases, and 12 bases stayed unmatched. In germline, CDR1 is KGHSH, CDR2 LQKENI. The CDR3 extends over 16 amino acids. This CDR3 is CASSRSRTGRNGELFF. The CDR3 nucleotides read TGTGCCAGCTCAAGAAGTAGGACAGGGCGTAACGGGGAGCTGTTTTTT.

The chain uses TRBV6-5 and TRBJ2-7; 10 bases are shared with TRBD2. The germline V gene has CDR1 MNHEY and CDR2 SVGAGI. This CDR3 has 16 residues. V trimming: 3 bases; J trimming: 3 bases; junction bases outside the gene matches: 8. The CDR3 nucleotides read TGTGCCAGCAGTTATCCTAGCGGGAGTGGGGTCTACGAGCAGTACTTC. Its protein product is CASSYPSGSGVYEQYF.

The chain joins TRBV5-6 to TRBJ1-2; possible D gene TRBD1, 5 bases. V shed 2 bases and J shed 1 base, with 9 bases lying between them. Germline V gives CDR1 SGHDT, CDR2 YYEEEE. The CDR3 sequence is 14 residues long. The CDR3 region is CASSLSGRNYGYTF. The CDR3 bases are TGTGCCAGCAGCTTATCAGGGCGTAACTATGGCTACACCTTC.

The genes are TRBV5-4 and TRBJ2-5; maybe TRBD2 (7 bases). The V end lost 0 bases, the J end lost 5 bases, and 14 bases lay between the germline ends. CDR1 SGHNT and CDR2 YYREEE come from the germline V gene (reference sequence). The CDR3 is 15 amino acids. DNA for the CDR3: TGTGCCAGCAGCTTGGTTGGGGGGGCCGGGGAGACCCAGTACTTC. As protein: CASSLVGGAGETQYF.

The gene calls are TRBV10-2 and TRBJ2-1, with 8 bases matching TRBD1. CDR1 is WSHSY, CDR2 SAAADI, per germline. The CDR3 runs 15 residues. J was trimmed by 1 base and V by 6 bases; bases with no gene match: 5. CDR3 in DNA: TGCGCCAGCAGCCTGACAGGGGCGTCCTACAATGAGCAGTTCTTC. Translation gives CASSLTGASYNEQFF.

The rearrangement links TRBV9 to TRBJ1-1; no reliable D call. V was trimmed by 7 bases and J by 3 bases, leaving 16 bases between them. Germline V lookup: CDR1 SGDLS, CDR2 YYNGEE. CDR3 length equals 14 residues. The CDR3 is CASSPFKIDTEAFF. The CDR3 nucleotides read TGTGCCAGCTCCCCGTTTAAAATTGACACTGAAGCTTTCTTT.

The chain employs TRBV11-3 and TRBJ1-1; D remains ambiguous. This CDR3 comprises 12 residues. Trimming shortened V by 9 bases and J by 2 bases, and 10 bases separated the two germline ends. Germline V gives CDR1 SGHNT, CDR2 YENEEA. The CDR3 here is CARTGINTEAFF. CDR3 DNA: TGTGCCAGGACGGGGATTAACACTGAAGCTTTCTTT. Looking up the rest from reference TRBV11-3 and TRBJ1-1 gives the full variable domain: EAGVVQSPRYKIIEKKQPVAFWCNPISGHNTLYWYLQNLGQGPELLIRYENEEAVDDSQLPKDRFSAERLKGVDSTLKIQPAELGDSAVYLCARTGINTEAFFGQGTRLTVV.

The chain employs TRBV6-5 and TRBJ1-3, with a tentative D call TRBD1 (6 bases). V was cut by 2 bases and J by 0 bases, with 11 bases left in between. The CDR3 contains 16 residues. The germline V gene has CDR1 MNHEY and CDR2 SVGAGI. DNA of the CDR3: TGTGCCAGCAGTTACCGGGGGGGGCTCTCTGGAAACACCATATATTTT. The encoded protein is CASSYRGGLSGNTIYF.

The chain recombines TRBV29-1 with TRBJ2-7; tentative D call: TRBD2 (5 bases). V was trimmed by 6 bases and J by 2 bases, leaving 14 bases between them. The CDR3 is 13 amino acids. Per germline, CDR1 SQVTM and CDR2 ANQGSEA. CDR3 nucleotides: TGCAGCGTACGGACTGGGTTTGCCTACGAGCAGTACTTC. It codes for CSVRTGFAYEQYF.

Only a few counts were recorded for this clone. This sample also contains other DNA sequences that code for the same CDR3. This chain links TRBV6-1 with TRBJ2-7; the D gene is possibly TRBD2 (6 bases). V dropped 3 bases and J dropped 0 bases, with 15 bases sitting between them. Per the germline V gene, CDR1 is MNHNS and CDR2 is SASEGT. This CDR3 is built from 16 residues. The CDR3 region is CASSEALARSSYEQYF. The DNA of the CDR3 is TGTGCCAGCAGTGAGGCCCTAGCGCGGAGCTCCTACGAGCAGTACTTC.

The rearrangement joins TRBV7-8 to TRBJ1-1, with D hard to call. This CDR3 is built from 16 residues. V was shortened by 5 bases and J by 4 bases, with 20 bases between the two germline ends. Germline assignment: CDR1 SGHVS and CDR2 FQNEAQ. This CDR3 is CASSPRSAAGITEAFF. The CDR3 region has the DNA TGTGCCAGCAGCCCCCGATCCGCGGCCGGGATCACTGAAGCTTTCTTT.

This chain links TRBV5-1 with TRBJ2-7, with D perhaps matching TRBD2 (6 bases). The germline V gene has CDR1 SGHRS and CDR2 YFSETQ. The CDR3 spans 14 residues. V lost 4 bases to trimming and J lost 2 bases, with 13 bases between them. This chain's CDR3 is CASSGGNGPYEQYF. As DNA, the CDR3 is TGCGCCAGCAGCGGAGGGAATGGCCCCTACGAGCAGTACTTC.

V and J are TRBV4-2 and TRBJ2-1; D possibly corresponds to TRBD2 (5 bases). The germline gives CDR1 LGHNA, CDR2 YNFKEQ. Trimming left V 3 bases short and J 4 bases short, with 7 bases between. This CDR3 is built from 13 residues. The CDR3 bases are TGTGCCAGCAGCCACGCGGGTTACAATGAGCAGTTCTTC. Translating it yields CASSHAGYNEQFF.

The chain couples TRBV27 to TRBJ1-2; 7 bases fit TRBD1. This CDR3 spans 13 amino acids. Germline trimming cut 6 bases from V and 5 bases from J; bases unmatched to any gene: 6. Germline V gene lookup returns CDR1 MNHEY and CDR2 SMNVEV (reference sequence). The CDR3 DNA follows: TGTGCCAGCAGACCGACAGGGAAGTATGGCTACACCTTC. It encodes CASRPTGKYGYTF.

V usage is TRBV30 and J usage is TRBJ2-7; D gene uncertain. The CDR3 has 12 amino acids. Trimming shortened V by 0 bases and J by 6 bases, and 9 bases separated the two germline ends. In germline, CDR1 is GTSNPN, CDR2 SVGIG (reference sequence). This CDR3 reads CAWSVIWAEQYF. For the CDR3, the DNA is TGTGCCTGGAGTGTAATTTGGGCCGAGCAGTACTTC.

In DNA, the CDR3 is TGTGCCAGCAGCTTGGGCGGCCAAAACATTCAGTACTTC. It codes for CASSLGGQNIQYF. The gene calls are TRBV5-5 and TRBJ2-4, with D hard to call. The ends were cut back, 0 bases at V and 5 bases at J, with 6 bases in the middle. The germline CDR1 and CDR2 sequences are SGHKS and YYEKEE (reference sequence). The CDR3 length is 13 residues.

The chain has TRBV27 and TRBJ1-2, with 7 bases lining up with TRBD1. The CDR3 runs to 16 residues. Germline values: CDR1 MNHEY, CDR2 SMNVEV (reference sequence). The V gene end was trimmed by 0 bases and the J gene end by 5 bases; junction bases not matched to a gene: 9. Here the CDR3 reads CASSLSSWDSWYGYTF. CDR3 DNA: TGTGCCAGCAGTTTATCCTCTTGGGACAGTTGGTATGGCTACACCTTC.

This clone was seen a few times. The chain has TRBV13 and TRBJ2-7; D is unresolved. The CDR3 spans 15 residues. The V and J ends lost 2 bases and 3 bases respectively, with 14 bases between them. The germline CDR1 and CDR2 sequences are PRHDT and FYEKMQ (reference sequence). The CDR3 bases are TGTGCCAGCAGCTTAATAAGAACAGCCAACTACGAGCAGTACTTC. Amino acid sequence: CASSLIRTANYEQYF.

The chain couples TRBV28 to TRBJ2-3, with TRBD1 matching 8 bases. Germline assignment: CDR1 MDHEN and CDR2 SYDVKM. Trimming at V came to 7 bases and at J to 2 bases, leaving 11 bases not matched to a gene. The CDR3 contains 16 residues. The CDR3 here is CASTLGQGAVTDTQYF. CDR3 DNA sequence: TGTGCCAGCACCCTCGGGCAGGGGGCTGTCACAGATACGCAGTATTTT. The variable domain in full, completed from reference TRBV28 and TRBJ2-3, reads DVKVTQSSRYLVKRTGEKVFLECVQDMDHENMFWYRQDPGLGLRLIYFSYDVKMKEKGDIPEGYSVSREKKERFSLILESASTNQTSMYLCASTLGQGAVTDTQYFGPGTRLTVL.

The chain combines TRBV7-9 with TRBJ2-1, with D possibly matching TRBD1 (6 bases). This CDR3 spans 12 amino acids. V was clipped by 6 bases and J by 7 bases, with 10 bases between them. CDR1 and CDR2 (germline): SEHNR, FQNEAQ (reference sequence). DNA for the CDR3: TGTGCCAGCAGATCACAGGGTAATGAGCAGTTCTTC. Protein: CASRSQGNEQFF.